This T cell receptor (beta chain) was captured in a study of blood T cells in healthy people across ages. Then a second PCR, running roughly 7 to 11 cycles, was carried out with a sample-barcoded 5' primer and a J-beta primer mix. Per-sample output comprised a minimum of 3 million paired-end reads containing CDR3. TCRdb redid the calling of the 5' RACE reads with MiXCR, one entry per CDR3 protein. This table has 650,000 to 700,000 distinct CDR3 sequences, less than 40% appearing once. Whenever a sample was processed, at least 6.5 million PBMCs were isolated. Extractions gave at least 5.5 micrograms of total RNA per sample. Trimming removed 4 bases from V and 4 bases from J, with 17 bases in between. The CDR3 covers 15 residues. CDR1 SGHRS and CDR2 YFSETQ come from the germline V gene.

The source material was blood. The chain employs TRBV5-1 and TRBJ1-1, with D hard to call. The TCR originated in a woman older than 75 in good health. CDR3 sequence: CASSPTPITGTEAFF. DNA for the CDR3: TGCGCCAGCAGCCCGACACCCATAACGGGCACTGAAGCTTTCTTT.